A selection of T cell receptor beta chains follows, all from one sample in a study of neoadjuvant anti-PD-1 for oral cavity cancer. TCRdb's copy holds only in-frame clones and misses some; the assay was immunoSEQ multiplex PCR. The data contain 15,000 or so clones, over 55% of them seen just once; the ten biggest clones take up approximately 2.9%. This sample comprised PBMCs, obtained before nivolumab (anti-PD-1) treatment. These receptor sequences come from a person between 40 and 79 years old with oral cavity squamous cell carcinoma. CDR3s include the opening cysteine and the closing phenylalanine or tryptophan. D genes are given only for firm matches. Only some rows state a clone size, as once, few, many or a class for expanded clones.

v_gene,abundance,d_gene,j_gene,CDR3aa,CDR3nt
TRBV4-1,NA,NA,TRBJ1-3,CASSQGNSGRNTIYF,TGCGCCAGCAGCCAAGGGAACAGCGGTCGAAACACCATATATTTT
TRBV29-1,NA,NA,TRBJ1-2,CSVTEGNYGYTF,TGCAGCGTTACAGAGGGGAACTATGGCTACACCTTC
TRBV5-1,NA,NA,TRBJ1-2,CASSLDWEGYTF,TGCGCCAGCAGCCTAGACTGGGAGGGCTACACCTTC
TRBV5-4,NA,TRBD1,TRBJ2-4,CASSLAGGRNIQYF,TGTGCCAGCAGCTTGGCAGGGGGCAGGAACATTCAGTACTTC
TRBV5-4,few,NA,TRBJ2-7,CASRHADFSEQYF,TGTGCCAGCAGACATGCTGACTTTTCCGAGCAGTACTTC
TRBV5-1,NA,TRBD1,TRBJ2-5,CASSLGGIQETQYF,TGCGCCAGCAGCTTAGGGGGCATCCAAGAGACCCAGTACTTC
TRBV9,NA,TRBD2,TRBJ2-1,CASSAGTIPYNEQFF,TGTGCCAGCAGCGCCGGGACTATCCCTTACAATGAGCAGTTCTTC
TRBV12-5,NA,TRBD2,TRBJ2-1,CASGFPSGVDVDEQFF,TGTGCTAGTGGTTTCCCCAGCGGGGTTGACGTTGATGAGCAGTTCTTC
TRBV5-1,NA,NA,TRBJ2-7,CASSLEGPLTYEQYF,TGCGCCAGCAGCTTGGAGGGGCCGCTAACCTACGAGCAGTACTTC
TRBV19,few,NA,TRBJ2-7,CASSTGSYEQYF,TGTGCCAGTTCCACAGGCTCCTACGAGCAGTACTTC
TRBV10-1,NA,NA,TRBJ1-1,CASSEGLMNTEAFF,TGCGCCAGCAGTGAGGGCCTAATGAACACTGAAGCTTTCTTT
TRBV5-5,NA,NA,TRBJ1-2,CASSLGPDPSANYGYTF,TGTGCCAGCAGCTTGGGCCCGGATCCGTCAGCTAACTATGGCTACACCTTC
TRBV9,NA,TRBD1,TRBJ1-5,CASSPGQGASNQPQHF,TGTGCCAGCAGCCCCGGACAGGGGGCGAGCAATCAGCCCCAGCATTTT
TRBV6-1,once,TRBD1,TRBJ2-1,CASSARDSHNEQFF,TGTGCCAGCAGTGCCCGGGACAGCCACAATGAGCAGTTCTTC
TRBV5-1,NA,TRBD2,TRBJ2-2,CASRELAGGSGELFF,TGCGCCAGCAGAGAACTAGCGGGAGGGAGCGGGGAGCTGTTTTTT
TRBV7-9,NA,TRBD1,TRBJ2-1,CASSPQGALSNEQFF,TGTGCCAGCAGCCCACAGGGGGCCCTATCCAATGAGCAGTTCTTC
TRBV12-5,few,NA,TRBJ2-5,CASGLVWETQYF,TGTGCTAGTGGTTTGGTCTGGGAGACCCAGTACTTC
TRBV19,once,NA,TRBJ2-4,CASSSSTVTTFDIQYF,TGTGCCAGTAGCTCGTCGACGGTGACGACATTCGACATTCAGTACTTC
TRBV6-5,NA,NA,TRBJ1-6,CASSYVSGRLNSPLHF,TGTGCCAGCAGTTACGTATCCGGCAGACTTAATTCACCCCTCCACTTT
TRBV27,NA,NA,TRBJ1-2,CASRATRDSYGYTF,TGTGCCAGCAGGGCTACCCGGGATAGCTATGGCTACACCTTC
TRBV28,NA,TRBD1,TRBJ1-2,CASSSGTANFYGYTF,TGTGCCAGCAGTTCCGGGACAGCAAACTTCTATGGCTACACCTTC
TRBV30,NA,NA,TRBJ2-4,CAWRGGGSKNIQYF,TGTGCCTGGAGGGGGGGCGGATCCAAAAACATTCAGTACTTC
TRBV14,NA,NA,TRBJ1-1,CASSQAGRLNTEAFF,TGTGCCAGCAGCCAAGCTGGCCGGTTGAACACTGAAGCTTTCTTT
TRBV9,few,NA,TRBJ1-2,CASSPGYVDYGYTF,TGTGCCAGCAGCCCGGGGTATGTCGACTATGGCTACACCTTC
TRBV7-9,few,NA,TRBJ2-7,CASTNSPLYEQYF,TGTGCCAGCACCAACAGTCCCCTCTACGAGCAGTACTTC
TRBV29-1,NA,NA,TRBJ1-2,CSVGGFYGYTF,TGCAGCGTTGGGGGGTTTTATGGCTACACCTTC
TRBV20-1,NA,NA,TRBJ2-3,CSVATRDTQYF,TGCAGTGTCGCCACTAGAGATACGCAGTATTTT
TRBV25-1,NA,NA,TRBJ1-1,CASMGFRSNTEAFF,TGTGCCAGCATGGGCTTTAGGTCGAACACTGAAGCTTTCTTT
TRBV7-9,few,NA,TRBJ2-7,CASSPGVSPLYEQYF,TGTGCCAGCAGCCCGGGGGTATCCCCCCTCTACGAGCAGTACTTC
TRBV25-1,NA,NA,TRBJ1-1,CASRGGGNTEAFF,TGTGCCAGCAGGGGCGGTGGGAACACTGAAGCTTTCTTT
TRBV6-1,NA,NA,TRBJ2-2,CASNFRVNTGELFF,TGTGCCAGCAATTTCAGGGTAAACACCGGGGAGCTGTTTTTT
TRBV4-1,NA,NA,TRBJ1-5,CASSQGAGNQPQHF,TGCGCCAGCAGCCAGGGAGCTGGCAATCAGCCCCAGCATTTT
TRBV13,NA,NA,TRBJ1-1,CASSSISLVYDPGREVTEAFF,TGTGCCAGCAGCTCCATCTCCCTAGTTTACGACCCAGGGAGGGAGGTCACTGAAGCTTTCTTT
TRBV2,few,TRBD2,TRBJ2-7,CASSPDQRGGTYEQYF,TGTGCCAGCAGTCCTGACCAGCGGGGGGGAACCTACGAGCAGTACTTC
TRBV6-5,NA,TRBD1,TRBJ2-5,CASSYLTGRGTQYF,TGTGCCAGCAGTTACTTGACAGGGCGTGGGACCCAGTACTTC
TRBV4-1,NA,NA,TRBJ1-5,CASSHGQTTNQPQHF,TGCGCCAGCAGCCACGGACAAACCACCAATCAGCCCCAGCATTTT
TRBV6-1,NA,TRBD1,TRBJ1-2,CATEPGQGYGYTF,TGTGCCACCGAACCGGGACAGGGGTATGGCTACACCTTC
TRBV9,NA,NA,TRBJ2-7,CASSSQVRDEQYF,TGTGCCAGCAGCTCTCAGGTCAGGGACGAGCAGTACTTC
TRBV28,NA,TRBD1,TRBJ1-5,CASSSTGGAPQPQHF,TGTGCCAGCAGTTCTACAGGGGGCGCACCTCAGCCCCAGCATTTT
TRBV6-5,NA,NA,TRBJ1-2,CASSYSEAYGYTF,TGTGCCAGCAGTTACTCGGAGGCCTATGGCTACACCTTC